The clone carrying this T cell receptor beta chain was counted a few times. Its antigen remains unknown. These data originate in a study of T-cell reconstitution after alpha-beta-depleted transplantation in children. Preparation of the TCRbeta library involved a method that used unique molecular identifiers. TCRdb called the PCR reads again in MiXCR, with one record for every CDR3 protein. The sample yields over 100,000 distinct CDR3 sequences, 6% to 9% seen once. This CDR3 comprises 12 residues. V dropped 2 bases and J dropped 8 bases, with 7 bases sitting between them. Germline CDR1 is SGHDT and CDR2 is YYEEEE. Study results and caveats: Some patients' high day-60 TCRbeta diversity was attributed to recipient cells surviving conditioning. Several hundred expanded graft clones reportedly were the source of alpha-beta T cells about two months after transplant. The authors attributed T-cell counts and diversity one year after transplant mostly to newly produced T cells.

The clonotype originates from a boy aged 2-9 years with acute lymphoblastic leukemia, due to receive a stem cell transplant. This specimen was PBMCs, taken before TCRalphabeta/CD19-depleted stem cell transplant. The J gene is TRBJ1-4, the V gene TRBV5-6, with D maybe TRBD1 (6 bases). The chain's CDR3 is CASSFGTEKLFF. The CDR3 DNA reads TGTGCCAGCAGCTTCGGGACAGAAAAACTGTTTTTT.